These 10 T cell receptor beta chains share one sample of origin, sequenced in a study of T cells in Graves' hyperthyroidism and ophthalmopathy (dated by TCRdb to 2018 to 2020). Library creation used multiplex PCR. The sequencing machine was an Illumina HiSeq 2000. TCR beta CDR3 regions were amplified from RNA transcripts. A first-round RT-PCR of the TCR CDR3 used the HTBI primer set with the Qiagen OneStep RT-PCR kit. The raw public reads went through TCRdb reprocessing: fastp at Q25, MiXCR clone calling, in-frame beta chains kept. Each CDR3 protein gets just one entry, which takes the most common genes and DNA from the rows behind it. The sample data list roughly 170,000 distinct CDR3 sequences, and 9.4% of these were observed just once. The top ten hold roughly a fifth of the sample. Sequenced: blood. The receptors were sampled from a woman aged 18-29 years with Graves' hyperthyroidism that later progressed to Graves' ophthalmopathy.

This clonotype was recorded at least ten times. The chain joins TRBV19 to TRBJ1-1; D perhaps matches TRBD1 (6 bases). Germline CDR1 and CDR2: LNHDA and SQIVND (reference sequence). V gave up 6 bases and J gave up 1 base, with 12 bases separating them. The CDR3 has 14 amino acids. CDR3 in amino acids: CASRPGETNTEAFF. The CDR3 nucleotides are TGTGCCAGTAGACCAGGGGAAACGAACACTGAAGCTTTCTTT.

This chain links TRBV2 with TRBJ2-7; 9 bases align to TRBD1. V lost 7 bases, J lost 5 bases, and 12 bases stayed unmatched. The germline V gene encodes CDR1 SNHLY and CDR2 FYNNEI. The CDR3 has 15 amino acids. The CDR3 is CASNRPGTGSHEQYV. The CDR3 DNA follows: TGTGCCAGCAATAGACCCGGGACAGGGAGTCACGAGCAGTACGTC.

This rearrangement joins TRBV19 to TRBJ1-5; no reliable D call. The ends were cut back, 4 bases at V and 0 bases at J, with 13 bases in the middle. Germline CDR1 is LNHDA and CDR2 is SQIVND (reference sequence). This CDR3 region has 16 residues. CDR3 region: CASSTSAGYSNQPQHF. CDR3 coding DNA: TGTGCCAGTAGTACCTCTGCGGGATATAGCAATCAGCCCCAGCATTTT.

This clonotype came up many times. The genes are TRBV28 and TRBJ2-2; D call uncertain. Germline CDR1 and CDR2: MDHEN and SYDVKM. This CDR3 has 14 amino acids. The ends were cut back, 7 bases at V and 0 bases at J, with 9 bases in the middle. The chain's CDR3 is CASKRPSNTGELFF. The DNA for the CDR3 is TGTGCCAGCAAAAGGCCCTCGAACACCGGGGAGCTGTTTTTT. The full variable domain, with the rest looked up from reference TRBV28 and TRBJ2-2, is DVKVTQSSRYLVKRTGEKVFLECVQDMDHENMFWYRQDPGLGLRLIYFSYDVKMKEKGDIPEGYSVSREKKERFSLILESASTNQTSMYLCASKRPSNTGELFFGEGSRLTVL.

This clonotype was seen at least ten times. J is TRBJ2-5 and V is TRBV12-3 or TRBV12-4; D is possibly TRBD1 (6 bases). This CDR3 is 14 amino acids long. Trimming stripped 0 bases from V and 4 bases from J, with 9 bases between. The CDR3 DNA reads as TGTGCCAGCAGTTTAGCACAGGGTGGAGAGACCCAGTACTTC. This sequence encodes CASSLAQGGETQYF.

At least ten counts were recorded for this clonotype. The V and J genes are TRBV6-1 and TRBJ1-1; 7 bases agree with TRBD1. CDR1 is MNHNS, CDR2 SASEGT, per germline. The ends lost 6 bases at V and 5 bases at J; junction bases unmatched: 9. CDR3 size: 14 residues. DNA for the CDR3: TGTGCCAGCAGCGAAAGACAGGGCGGTACTGAAGCTTTCTTT. Translating gives CASSERQGGTEAFF.

This clonotype has at least ten counts. The chain joins TRBV30 to TRBJ2-5; TRBD1 is a possible D gene (5 bases). The CDR3 length is 13 residues. Trimming removed 0 bases at V and 3 bases at J, with 8 bases between. Germline V lookup: CDR1 GTSNPN, CDR2 SVGIG (reference sequence). CDR3 in amino acids: CAWSVSDKETQYF. DNA of the CDR3: TGTGCCTGGAGTGTTTCGGACAAAGAGACCCAGTACTTC.

This clonotype was recorded many times. The V gene is TRBV18, the J gene TRBJ1-4; the D is unclear. Germline values: CDR1 KGHSH, CDR2 LQKENI. This CDR3 contains 12 residues. Deletions cut 2 bases from V and 8 bases from J, with 6 bases between. The CDR3 reads CASSPSREKLFF. The CDR3 nucleotides read TGTGCCAGCTCACCATCGAGGGAAAAACTGTTTTTT.

This clonotype appeared many times. This chain connects TRBV3-1 to TRBJ1-5, with D uncertain. V was clipped by 1 base and J by 3 bases, with 10 bases between them. Germline V gene lookup returns CDR1 LGHDT and CDR2 YNNKEL (reference sequence). This CDR3 has 15 amino acids. The CDR3 DNA reads as TGTGCCAGCAGCCAAGGGCCGGGCCCCAATCAGCCCCAGCATTTT. Protein sequence: CASSQGPGPNQPQHF.

In its sample, this clonotype was seen many times. The rearrangement uses TRBV6-1 and TRBJ2-2; 9 bases match TRBD2. The CDR3 totals 15 residues. V shed 4 bases and J 6 bases; nucleotides not matched to a gene: 6. Per the germline V gene, CDR1 is MNHNS and CDR2 is SASEGT. The CDR3 reads CASSVIAGVSGELFF. Here the CDR3 DNA reads TGTGCCAGCAGTGTAATAGCGGGAGTGTCCGGGGAGCTGTTTTTT.